The clone carrying this TCR beta chain was recorded a few times. Its antigen remains unknown. Treatment described: 10-day PBMC culture with coronavirus spike peptide pools or control peptides (ViraFEST assay). This entry belongs to a study of vaccination and CD4 T cells after COVID-19. Cultured CD4+ T-cell DNA underwent Oncomine TCR Beta short-read sequencing. TCRdb passed the PCR reads through MiXCR, listing each CDR3 protein once. The data show about 15,000 distinct CDR3 sequences, approximately 39% seen once. V gave up 2 bases and J gave up 5 bases; unmatched junction bases: 5. Germline-derived CDR1 and CDR2 are SEHNR and FQNEAQ (reference sequence). This CDR3 region has 15 residues.

The receptor was isolated from a human donor who had recovered from COVID-19. The sequencing used CD4+ T cells from blood, cultured in vitro, collected before SARS-CoV-2 vaccination. V is TRBV7-9 and J is TRBJ2-1; 8 bases are shared with TRBD1. The CDR3 region has the DNA TGTGCCAGCAGCTTATCCCTGACAGGGGACAATGAGCAGTTCTTC. Translation gives CASSLSLTGDNEQFF.